One sample yielded the 32 T cell receptor beta chains listed below, sequenced in a study of Graves' ophthalmopathy and Graves' hyperthyroidism. Amplification of TCR beta CDR3 regions used RNA transcripts. HTBI primers were used in a first-round RT-PCR, which preceded a second-round multiplex PCR. A single record per CDR3 protein comes from TCRdb applying MiXCR to the multiplex PCR reads. The sample holds around 590,000 distinct CDR3 sequences; about 35% are singletons and the top ten take 3.5% to 4.5%. Sequencing input: peripheral blood or thyroid tissue (not recorded which). The receptors originated from an adult man with Graves' hyperthyroidism.

This clonotype has ten or more counts. The chain is built from TRBV15 and TRBJ1-5, with a tentative D call TRBD1 (5 bases). CDR3 size: 13 residues. Trimming removed 1 base from V and 9 bases from J, with 10 bases in between. Germline assignment: CDR1 LNHNV and CDR2 YYDKDF (reference sequence). The CDR3 spells CATSRASGGPQHF. CDR3 sequence (DNA): TGTGCCACCAGCAGAGCGTCGGGGGGGCCCCAGCATTTT. The variable domain in full, with the rest retrieved from reference TRBV15 and TRBJ1-5, is DAMVIQNPRYQVTQFGKPVTLSCSQTLNHNVMYWYQQKSSQAPKLLFHYYDKDFNNEADTPDNFQSRRPNTSFCFLDIRSPGLGDTAMYLCATSRASGGPQHFGDGTRLSIL.

This clonotype was found a few times. This may be a read error, as it is one base from a much larger clone. The rearrangement joins TRBV20-1 to TRBJ2-7, with TRBD2 matching 7 bases. Germline CDR1 DFQATT, CDR2 SNEGSKA (reference sequence). The CDR3 is 13 residues long. V lost 6 bases, J lost 7 bases, and 12 bases stayed unmatched. The DNA of the CDR3 is TGCAGTGCCGTAGCGGGCCTCGGCGATGAGCAGTACTTC. The encoded protein is CSAVAGLGDEQYF.

The CDR3 here is CASTNPGSFNEKLFF. The CDR3, as DNA: TGTGCCAGTACCAATCCCGGGTCTTTTAATGAAAAACTGTTTTTT. The V call is TRBV19, the J call TRBJ1-4; D ambiguous. CDR1 is LNHDA and CDR2 is SQIVND in the germline V gene (reference sequence). The CDR3 spans 15 residues. V lost 7 bases and J lost 4, with 16 bases in between.

This clonotype came up many times. The rearrangement links TRBV20-1 to TRBJ1-5; D perhaps matches TRBD1 (5 bases). Trimming stripped 6 bases from V and 5 bases from J, with 23 bases between. CDR3 size: 16 residues. Germline-derived CDR1 and CDR2 are DFQATT and SNEGSKA (reference sequence). The CDR3 is CSANNAQNIGDQPQHF. In DNA, the CDR3 is TGCAGTGCAAACAACGCCCAAAACATAGGGGATCAGCCCCAGCATTTT.

This clonotype has ten or more counts. For the CDR3, the DNA is TGTGCCAGCAGTTACTCCCCTGTCTTATATGGCTACACCTTC. Amino acid sequence: CASSYSPVLYGYTF. The V call is TRBV6-5, the J call TRBJ1-2, with D uncertain. The CDR3 contains 14 residues. From germline, CDR1 is MNHEY and CDR2 SVGAGI. The V end was cut by 0 bases, the J end by 5 bases, with 10 bases between.

V and J are TRBV29-1 and TRBJ1-2; 11 bases are a match to TRBD1. J was trimmed by 2 bases and V by 8 bases; bases with no gene match: 7. The germline V gene encodes CDR1 SQVTM and CDR2 ANQGSEA. The CDR3 covers 14 residues. CDR3 coding DNA: TGCAGCAGCCCCCGGACAGGGGGCAACTATGGCTACACCTTC. Translated: CSSPRTGGNYGYTF.

This clonotype has at least ten counts. The rearrangement joins TRBV9 to TRBJ1-5; weak D call: TRBD1 (5 bases). V lost 0 bases and J 5 bases, leaving 12 bases between the germline ends. The germline gives CDR1 SGDLS, CDR2 YYNGEE. This CDR3 has 15 residues. The CDR3 region has the DNA TGTGCCAGCAGCGTAGGCGTAGGGGCAGATCAGCCCCAGCATTTT. Amino acids: CASSVGVGADQPQHF.

This clonotype was observed at least ten times. The chain uses TRBV13 and TRBJ2-7; possible D gene TRBD2, 5 bases. Germline CDR1 and CDR2: PRHDT and FYEKMQ (reference sequence). V lost 4 bases and J lost 0, with 13 bases in between. This CDR3 is 15 amino acids long. The CDR3 DNA is TGTGCCAGCAGCTCTGCCGGACTGTACTCCTACGAGCAGTACTTC. Translation gives CASSSAGLYSYEQYF. Full variable domain (remainder filled in from reference TRBV13 and TRBJ2-7): AAGVIQSPRHLIKEKRETATLKCYPIPRHDTVYWYQQGPGQDPQFLISFYEKMQSDKGSIPDRFSAQQFSDYHSELNMSSLELGDSALYFCASSSAGLYSYEQYFGPGTRLTVT.

A note on this clonotype: A much larger clone sits a single nucleotide away, making a read error possible. The chain links TRBV29-1 to TRBJ1-1, with D uncertain. The germline gives CDR1 SQVTM, CDR2 ANQGSEA. CDR3 length: 10 amino acids. The V end lost 4 bases, the J end lost 4 bases, and 4 bases lay between the germline ends. The CDR3 is CSVGFTEAFF. The CDR3 nucleotides read TGCAGCGTTGGGTTCACTGAAGCTTTCTTT.

This clonotype was counted ten times or more. CDR3 nucleotide sequence: TGTGCCAGCAGCCAGGGCAGGGGTGCCTACGAGCAGTACTTC. It is translated as CASSQGRGAYEQYF. The rearrangement uses TRBV7-2 and TRBJ2-7; tentatively, D is TRBD1 (6 bases). Germline CDR1 SGHTA, CDR2 FQGNSA. The CDR3 has 14 amino acids. V was pared by 5 bases and J by 2 bases, with 13 bases between.

This clonotype was seen at least ten times. The rearrangement links TRBV10-3 to TRBJ1-1; TRBD1 matches at 9 bases. J lost 5 bases, V lost 4 bases, and 11 bases had no gene match. Germline V gives CDR1 ENHRY, CDR2 SYGVKD. The CDR3 totals 16 residues. CDR3 bases: TGTGCCATCAGTGCTCACTCGGGACAGGGTAAGACTGAAGCTTTCTTT. Residues: CAISAHSGQGKTEAFF.

At least ten counts were recorded for this clonotype. The CDR3 DNA is TGCAGTGCTAGAGATCCCGGGACCAATCAGCCCCAGCATTTT. This translates into CSARDPGTNQPQHF. The chain links TRBV20-1 to TRBJ1-5; possible D gene TRBD1, 5 bases. Trimming cost V 0 bases and J 3 bases, with 9 bases left between them. Germline V gene sequence: CDR1 DFQATT, CDR2 SNEGSKA (reference sequence). The CDR3 is 14 amino acids.

There are many counts of this clonotype. The J gene is TRBJ1-4, the V gene TRBV10-3; D call uncertain. Germline values: CDR1 ENHRY, CDR2 SYGVKD. V was trimmed by 4 bases and J by 5 bases, leaving 8 bases between them. This CDR3 is 13 amino acids long. The CDR3 nucleotides read TGTGCCATCAGTGCTGCAGAAAATGAAAAACTGTTTTTT. Protein: CAISAAENEKLFF.

This clonotype was picked up many times. CDR3: CASSEGRGYTF. CDR3 coding DNA: TGTGCCAGCAGCGAAGGGCGGGGCTACACCTTC. The chain combines TRBV12-3 or TRBV12-4 with TRBJ1-2; D is unresolved. The ends were cut back, 6 bases at V and 8 bases at J, with 10 bases in the middle. This CDR3 has 11 residues.

The rearrangement uses TRBV19 and TRBJ2-2; 9 nucleotides align to TRBD1. The V gene's germline CDR1 is LNHDA and CDR2 SQIVND (reference sequence). The length of the CDR3 is 16 residues. V gave up 0 bases and J gave up 1 base; unmatched junction bases: 0. CDR3 DNA sequence: TGTGCCAGTAGTATAGAGGGACAGGGGAACACCGGGGAGCTGTTTTTT. Its protein product is CASSIEGQGNTGELFF.

This rearrangement joins TRBV29-1 to TRBJ2-1, with 10 nucleotides matching TRBD2. Germline CDR1 reads SQVTM; CDR2 reads ANQGSEA. The CDR3 sequence is 14 residues long. The J segment lost 4 bases and the V segment lost 4 bases, leaving 4 bases of the junction unmatched. DNA for the CDR3: TGCAGCGTTGCCCCACTAGCGGGGTACAATGAGCAGTTCTTC. It specifies CSVAPLAGYNEQFF.

The chain is built from TRBV10-3 and TRBJ2-3; 10 bases are shared with TRBD2. The CDR3 is 14 residues long. Germline V gene data show CDR1 as ENHRY and CDR2 as SYGVKD. V shed 5 bases and J 3 bases; nucleotides not matched to a gene: 2. The CDR3 nucleotides are TGTGCCATCAGTCTAGCGGGAGCGACAGATACGCAGTATTTT. Its protein is CAISLAGATDTQYF.

This clonotype was counted ten times or more. The chain has TRBV5-8 and TRBJ1-1; 7 bases map to TRBD1. The germline CDR1 and CDR2 sequences are SGHTS and YDEGEE. J was trimmed by 5 bases and V by 0 bases; bases with no gene match: 7. The CDR3 length is 15 residues. The CDR3 coding sequence is TGTGCCAGCAGCTTGGAGGCAGGGGGGCTTACTGAAGCTTTCTTT. Protein sequence: CASSLEAGGLTEAFF.

The chain uses TRBV20-1 and TRBJ2-7; 11 nucleotides agree with TRBD1. Per the germline V gene, CDR1 is DFQATT and CDR2 is SNEGSKA (reference sequence). The CDR3 covers 16 residues. Trimming removed 2 bases from V and 3 bases from J; junction bases left unmatched: 9. The CDR3 spells CSARPTRDRGDYEQYF. CDR3 in DNA: TGCAGTGCTAGACCTACCCGGGACAGGGGGGACTACGAGCAGTACTTC.

This chain uses TRBV7-2 with TRBJ2-3; TRBD2 aligns across 7 bases. CDR1 and CDR2 (germline): SGHTA, FQGNSA. V dropped 5 bases and J dropped 2; count of bases not matched to a gene: 7. This CDR3 has 15 residues. The CDR3 region is CASSREGVNTDTQYF. CDR3 coding DNA: TGTGCCAGCAGCAGGGAGGGAGTGAACACAGATACGCAGTATTTT. Looking up the rest from reference TRBV7-2 and TRBJ2-3 gives the full variable domain: GAGVSQSPSNKVTEKGKDVELRCDPISGHTALYWYRQSLGQGLEFLIYFQGNSAPDKSGLPSDRFSAERTGGSVSTLTIQRTQQEDSAVYLCASSREGVNTDTQYFGPGTRLTVL.

Ten or more counts support this clonotype. V gene TRBV6-6 combines with J gene TRBJ1-1, with D uncertain. CDR1 and CDR2 (germline): MNHNY, SVGAGI (reference sequence). CDR3 length: 13 residues. V lost 2 bases to trimming and J lost 3 bases, with 7 bases between them. CDR3 DNA: TGTGCCAGCAGTTACGCGCGGGACACTGAAGCTTTCTTT. This codes for CASSYARDTEAFF.

Ten or more counts support this clonotype. This chain uses TRBV20-1 with TRBJ2-7, with 8 positions matching TRBD1. This CDR3 contains 16 residues. The V segment lost 0 bases and the J segment 3 bases; nucleotides outside the gene matches: 10. CDR1 DFQATT and CDR2 SNEGSKA come from the germline V gene (reference sequence). CDR3 amino acids: CSAREGWAGGGYEQYF. The CDR3 nucleotides read TGCAGTGCTAGAGAAGGGTGGGCAGGGGGCGGCTACGAGCAGTACTTC.

This clonotype was counted many times. At one boundary the junction diverges from the germline segment, which might be a read error. This chain joins TRBV6-2 or TRBV6-3 and TRBJ2-7, with 10 bases lining up with TRBD1. CDR3 length: 13 residues. From germline, CDR1 is MNHEY and CDR2 SVGEGT. The CDR3 coding sequence is TGTGCCAGCAGCGCTGACCCGGACAGGGGGTGTTTCTTC. This gives the protein CASSADPDRGCFF.

This clonotype has ten or more counts. The chain combines TRBV7-9 with TRBJ1-5; D not resolved. This CDR3 is 12 amino acids long. Trimming removed 5 bases at V and 10 bases at J, with 12 bases between. Germline CDR1 SEHNR, CDR2 FQNEAQ (reference sequence). This CDR3 reads CASSRSSDPQHF. The CDR3 coding sequence is TGTGCCAGCAGCCGTTCGTCAGATCCCCAGCATTTT.

Ten or more counts support this clonotype. The rearrangement uses TRBV10-3 and TRBJ1-6; D ambiguous. Deletions cut 0 bases from V and 8 bases from J, with 14 bases between. The germline CDR1 and CDR2 sequences are ENHRY and SYGVKD. This CDR3 has 16 amino acids. The CDR3 spells CAISESRLTVDSPLHF. DNA for the CDR3: TGTGCCATCAGTGAGTCGAGATTAACGGTGGATTCACCCCTCCACTTT.

The chain links TRBV4-2 to TRBJ2-7, with TRBD2 matching 13 bases. CDR1 is LGHNA and CDR2 is YNFKEQ in the germline V gene. The V gene end was trimmed by 5 bases and the J gene end by 6 bases; junction bases not matched to a gene: 16. This CDR3 is built from 18 residues. CDR3 DNA sequence: TGTGCCAGCAGCGACGGACTAGCGGGAGTATACACCGGGGCCGAGCAGTACTTC. The encoded protein is CASSDGLAGVYTGAEQYF.

This clonotype was recorded a few times. V gene TRBV27 combines with J gene TRBJ2-5, with TRBD1 matching 7 bases. J lost 5 bases, V lost 3 bases, and 9 bases had no gene match. The CDR3 consists of 15 residues. Germline CDR1 MNHEY, CDR2 SMNVEV (reference sequence). DNA of the CDR3: TGTGCCAGCAGTTTGACAGGGCCTTTCGGGGAGACCCAGTACTTC. This encodes CASSLTGPFGETQYF.

The table lists this clonotype with many counts. This chain links TRBV5-8 with TRBJ1-2; TRBD1 is a possible D gene (5 bases). The ends were cut back, 0 bases at V and 8 bases at J, with 11 bases in the middle. The germline V gene encodes CDR1 SGHTS and CDR2 YDEGEE. The CDR3 is 13 residues long. The CDR3 nucleotides read TGTGCCAGCAGCTTGGACGGGGGATGGGGCTACACCTTC. Translation: CASSLDGGWGYTF.

Remarks on this clonotype: A single base separates this from a much larger clone, so it may be a read error. This rearrangement joins TRBV5-6 to TRBJ1-2; 7 positions match TRBD1. This CDR3 spans 13 amino acids. The V gene's germline CDR1 is SGHDT and CDR2 YYEEEE. The CDR3 sequence is CASSIDRAYGHTF. The CDR3 coding sequence is TGTGCCAGCAGCATAGACAGGGCTTATGGCCACACCTTC.

The chain recombines TRBV20-1 with TRBJ2-3; possibly TRBD2 for D (6 bases). The CDR3 has 15 amino acids. Trimming took off 3 bases at V and 1 base at J, with 14 bases between the two ends. CDR1 and CDR2 from the germline V gene are DFQATT and SNEGSKA (reference sequence). CDR3 in DNA: TGCAGTGCTAGCGGCTTAGCGGACCGCACAGATACGCAGTATTTT. This codes for CSASGLADRTDTQYF.

V and J are TRBV29-1 and TRBJ1-2; D remains unclear. CDR1 and CDR2 from the germline V gene are SQVTM and ANQGSEA. This CDR3 has 12 amino acids. V was pared by 7 bases and J by 4 bases, with 13 bases between. The CDR3 loop reads CSAGSRVYGYTF. The CDR3 DNA is TGCAGCGCAGGATCTCGGGTCTATGGCTACACCTTC. Combining the CDR3 with reference TRBV29-1 and TRBJ1-2 gives the whole variable domain SAVISQKPSRDICQRGTSLTIQCQVDSQVTMMFWYRQQPGQSLTLIATANQGSEATYESGFVIDKFPISRPNLTFSTLTVSNMSPEDSSIYLCSAGSRVYGYTFGSGTRLTVV.

This rearrangement joins TRBV6-1 to TRBJ2-5; D is unclear. In germline, CDR1 is MNHNS, CDR2 SASEGT. With 1 base removed from V and 5 bases from J, the gap between germline ends came to 8 bases. This CDR3 is built from 13 residues. Written as DNA, the CDR3 is TGTGCCAGCAGTGAAGGGGTTTGGGAGACCCAGTACTTC. Translated, it gives CASSEGVWETQYF.